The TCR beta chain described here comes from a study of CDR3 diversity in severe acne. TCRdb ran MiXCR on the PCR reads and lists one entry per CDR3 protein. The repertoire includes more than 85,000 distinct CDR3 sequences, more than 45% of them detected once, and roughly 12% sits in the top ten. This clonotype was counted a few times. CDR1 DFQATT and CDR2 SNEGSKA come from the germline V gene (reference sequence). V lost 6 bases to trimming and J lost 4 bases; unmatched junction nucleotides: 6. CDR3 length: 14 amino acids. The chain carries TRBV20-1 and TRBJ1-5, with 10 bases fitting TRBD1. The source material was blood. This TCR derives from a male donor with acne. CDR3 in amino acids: CSAPGTGENQPQHF. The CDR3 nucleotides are TGCAGTGCCCCCGGGACAGGGGAAAATCAGCCCCAGCATTTT.